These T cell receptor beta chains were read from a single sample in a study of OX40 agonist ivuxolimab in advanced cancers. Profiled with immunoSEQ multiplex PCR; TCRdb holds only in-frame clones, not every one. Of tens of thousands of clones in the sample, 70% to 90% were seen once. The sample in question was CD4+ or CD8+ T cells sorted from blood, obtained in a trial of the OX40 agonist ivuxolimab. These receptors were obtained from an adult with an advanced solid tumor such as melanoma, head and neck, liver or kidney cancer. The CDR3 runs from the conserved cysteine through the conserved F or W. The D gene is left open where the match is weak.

CDR3 protein: CASSQDPAGQLEKLFF
V gene: TRBV4-2
D gene: NA
J gene: TRBJ1-4
CDR3 length: 16

CDR3 protein: CASSLAGAIGEQYF
V gene: TRBV5-4
D gene: NA
J gene: TRBJ2-7
CDR3 length: 14

CDR3 protein: CASSLGPRGEKLFF
V gene: TRBV5-6
D gene: NA
J gene: TRBJ1-4
CDR3 length: 14

CDR3 protein: CASSWETGETYEQYF
V gene: TRBV5-5
D gene: TRBD1
J gene: TRBJ2-7
CDR3 length: 15

CDR3 protein: CASSLAALGGYNEQFF
V gene: TRBV7-8
D gene: NA
J gene: TRBJ2-1
CDR3 length: 16

CDR3 protein: CASSPADPNQPQHF
V gene: TRBV27
D gene: NA
J gene: TRBJ1-5
CDR3 length: 14

CDR3 protein: CASSPDTGPSQPQHF
V gene: TRBV4-3
D gene: NA
J gene: TRBJ1-5
CDR3 length: 15

CDR3 protein: CASSQDMREYNEQFF
V gene: TRBV4-3
D gene: NA
J gene: TRBJ2-1
CDR3 length: 15

CDR3 protein: CASSYGSYNEQFF
V gene: TRBV11-2
D gene: NA
J gene: TRBJ2-1
CDR3 length: 13

CDR3 protein: CASSVDLGQETQYF
V gene: TRBV9
D gene: NA
J gene: TRBJ2-5
CDR3 length: 14

CDR3 protein: CASSQSSTNYGYTF
V gene: TRBV4-1
D gene: NA
J gene: TRBJ1-2
CDR3 length: 14

CDR3 protein: CATSTGRQGDTEAFF
V gene: TRBV15
D gene: TRBD1
J gene: TRBJ1-1
CDR3 length: 15

CDR3 protein: CASSYSRDRPMNTEAFF
V gene: TRBV9
D gene: TRBD1
J gene: TRBJ1-1
CDR3 length: 17

CDR3 protein: CASSLNPGLGTEAFF
V gene: TRBV7-2
D gene: NA
J gene: TRBJ1-1
CDR3 length: 15

CDR3 protein: CATSRDETRGITDTQYF
V gene: TRBV15
D gene: NA
J gene: TRBJ2-3
CDR3 length: 17

CDR3 protein: CASSPGQGVTEAFF
V gene: TRBV10-1
D gene: TRBD1
J gene: TRBJ1-1
CDR3 length: 14

CDR3 protein: CASSGDRGGFNEKLFF
V gene: TRBV5-4
D gene: NA
J gene: TRBJ1-4
CDR3 length: 16

CDR3 protein: CASSFLREQYF
V gene: TRBV28
D gene: NA
J gene: TRBJ2-7
CDR3 length: 11

CDR3 protein: CSVEASTNTGELFF
V gene: TRBV29-1
D gene: NA
J gene: TRBJ2-2
CDR3 length: 14

CDR3 protein: CASSSLLAGGGDTQYF
V gene: TRBV27
D gene: TRBD2
J gene: TRBJ2-3
CDR3 length: 16

CDR3 protein: CASGLVRVSSYEQYF
V gene: TRBV12-5
D gene: NA
J gene: TRBJ2-7
CDR3 length: 15

CDR3 protein: CASSPPGATYEQYF
V gene: TRBV9
D gene: NA
J gene: TRBJ2-7
CDR3 length: 14